These 14 T cell receptor beta chains were all obtained from the same sample, sequenced in a study of immune heterogeneity within non-small cell lung tumors listed by TCRdb under 2018. Sequencer: HiSeq X Ten. The TCR beta CDR3 region was amplified with a multiplex PCR system, in which a first round of approximately 11 cycles was run using 32 V-gene forward and 13 J-gene reverse primers. TCRdb trimmed public reads at Q25 via fastp, called clones via MiXCR and kept in-frame beta chains. All rows with the same CDR3 protein become a single entry with the most common DNA and genes. The sample table holds 8,500 to 11,000 distinct CDR3 sequences, of which around a sixth were seen once. More than 3% of the sample rests with the top ten. For the TCR template, genomic DNA was extracted from bulk tumor tissue, and 600 ng of gDNA was amplified for each sample. During surgery, multiple biopsies were taken from each primary tumor and placed as far apart as possible within the tumor mass. The study cohort was described as untreated, and patients were newly diagnosed NSCLC cases undergoing curative surgery.

Sequencing was done on a sample of lung tumor tissue. Source of these receptors: a man in his forties with non-small cell lung cancer.

The rearrangement uses TRBV28 and TRBJ2-1; D could derive from TRBD1 or TRBD2 (5 bases each). Trimming cost V 6 bases and J 8 bases, with 17 bases left between them. CDR1 and CDR2 (germline): MDHEN, SYDVKM. The CDR3 runs 14 residues. In DNA, the CDR3 is TGTGCCAGCAGACGACCGCAGGGTAGCGATGAGCAGTTCTTC. It specifies CASRRPQGSDEQFF.

The table lists this clonotype with many counts. The chain employs TRBV5-1 and TRBJ2-7; TRBD1 matches 12 bases. The CDR3 is 16 amino acids. CDR1 is SGHRS and CDR2 is YFSETQ in the germline V gene. V lost 0 bases and J lost 7; bases outside the gene matches: 8. CDR3: CASSLGGTGGAREQYF. The CDR3 nucleotides are TGCGCCAGCAGCTTGGGAGGGACAGGGGGCGCGCGGGAGCAGTACTTC.

Turning to this clonotype: One junction end does not reproduce the germline sequence, and a read error may be involved. This CDR3 is CASSLASLSYNNEPQHF. CDR3 nucleotide sequence: TGTGCCAGCAGTTTAGCGTCCCTGTCCTATAACAATGAGCCCCAGCATTTT. V gene TRBV6-9 combines with J gene TRBJ1-5; D is undetermined. The CDR3 runs 17 residues. Germline values: CDR1 MNHGY, CDR2 SVAAGI.

A note on this clonotype: Without the conserved terminal phenylalanine or tryptophan, this CDR3 likely stems from a read error. The rearrangement uses TRBV5-1 and TRBJ2-3, with D hard to call. Germline loops: CDR1 SGHRS, CDR2 YFSETQ. The CDR3 has 14 residues. V gave up 1 base and J gave up 1 base, with 7 bases separating them. CDR3 sequence (DNA): TGCGCCAGCAGCTTGAGGCCTCGCACAGATACGCAGTATTAT. It specifies CASSLRPRTDTQYY.

In its sample, this clonotype ranks as medium-sized (0.01 to 0.1%). J is TRBJ1-6 and V is TRBV30; the D gene is possibly TRBD1 (6 bases). This CDR3 has 18 amino acids. Germline loops: CDR1 GTSNPN, CDR2 SVGIG (reference sequence). Trimming left V 3 bases short and J 4 bases short, with 22 bases between. CDR3 sequence: CAWSQGAAGDFYNSPLHF. In nucleotides, the CDR3 is TGTGCCTGGAGCCAAGGAGCGGCAGGGGACTTTTATAATTCACCCCTCCACTTT.

This clonotype was observed at least ten times. This chain joins TRBV6-1 and TRBJ2-5; D unresolved. The CDR3 consists of 14 residues. Trimming removed 2 bases at V and 0 bases at J, with 7 bases between. CDR1 MNHNS and CDR2 SASEGT come from the germline V gene. The CDR3 loop is CASSELYHQETQYF. The CDR3 DNA reads TGTGCCAGCAGTGAACTCTACCACCAAGAGACCCAGTACTTC.

This clonotype came up many times. The V and J genes are TRBV7-2 and TRBJ2-5; D gene ambiguous. Germline V lookup: CDR1 SGHTA, CDR2 FQGNSA. This CDR3 comprises 14 residues. V dropped 5 bases and J dropped 4 bases, with 14 bases sitting between them. For the CDR3, the DNA is TGTGCCAGCAGCCGTGTCCTACCCCCAGAGACCCAGTACTTC. As protein: CASSRVLPPETQYF.

This clonotype is deemed medium-sized. V and J are TRBV12-3 or TRBV12-4 and TRBJ2-7; D might be TRBD2 (5 bases). V lost 6 bases, J lost 2 bases, and 14 bases lay in between. There are 14 residues in the CDR3. As DNA, the CDR3 is TGTGCCAGCAGACCCGCGGGCCGGGCCTACGAGCAGTACTTC. This encodes CASRPAGRAYEQYF.

This clonotype was counted many times. This rearrangement joins TRBV4-1 to TRBJ2-7, with 10 bases fitting TRBD1. This CDR3 contains 14 residues. V dropped 8 bases and J dropped 5; count of bases not matched to a gene: 9. CDR1 and CDR2 from the germline V gene are MGHRA and YSYEKL. CDR3 in amino acids: CASPRDRGSHEQYF. The CDR3 nucleotides are TGCGCCAGCCCCAGGGACAGGGGTTCCCACGAGCAGTACTTC.

For the CDR3, the DNA is TGTGCCTGGGTCCTGAGTTACGGCTACACCTTC. Its protein is CAWVLSYGYTF. V gene TRBV30 combines with J gene TRBJ1-2, with D unclear. The V end was cut by 5 bases, the J end by 8 bases, with 12 bases between. The CDR3 consists of 11 residues. The germline gives CDR1 GTSNPN, CDR2 SVGIG (reference sequence).

Many counts were recorded for this clonotype. The chain employs TRBV5-1 and TRBJ2-3; TRBD1 matches 9 bases. With V trimmed by 5 bases and J by 5 bases, 9 bases remained unmatched. The CDR3 extends over 15 amino acids. In germline, CDR1 is SGHRS, CDR2 YFSETQ. CDR3 sequence reads: CASSIGQGNGDTQYF. The CDR3 bases are TGCGCCAGCAGTATCGGACAGGGGAATGGAGATACGCAGTATTTT.

This clonotype was recorded at least ten times. The chain recombines TRBV15 with TRBJ2-1; 7 bases align to TRBD2. Trimming at V came to 4 bases and at J to 6 bases, leaving 6 bases not matched to a gene. Per the germline V gene, CDR1 is LNHNV and CDR2 is YYDKDF (reference sequence). The CDR3 length is 14 residues. The CDR3 region has the DNA TGTGCCACCAGCACCCGACTAGCTCGCAATGAGCAGTTCTTC. It codes for CATSTRLARNEQFF.

This clonotype was observed a handful of times. This chain links TRBV30 with TRBJ1-3; no clear D gene. This CDR3 contains 12 residues. CDR1 GTSNPN and CDR2 SVGIG come from the germline V gene (reference sequence). Trimming shortened V by 2 bases and J by 4 bases, and 6 bases separated the two germline ends. The CDR3 DNA sequence: TGTGCCTGGAGTTTAAGAGGAAACACCATATATTTT. This sequence encodes CAWSLRGNTIYF.

On this clonotype itself: The CDR3 ends on some other residue instead of the conserved phenylalanine or tryptophan, so this is likely a read error. The DNA is omitted, as the CDR3 cannot be located on it reliably, and the CDR3 follows TCRdb's listing. The rearrangement joins TRBV5-4 to TRBJ2-3; the table's D call of TRBD2 was not tested on the DNA. The CDR3 spans 18 residues, counting both ends. In germline, CDR1 is SGHNT, CDR2 YYREEE (reference sequence). The CDR3 sequence: CASSAVAGLRGYEQYFGP.